This TCR beta chain was sequenced for a study of blood T cell repertoires in COVID-19. Turning to the study itself: Acute and convalescent COVID-19 specimens originated in the United States, Italy and Spain. The cDNA or gDNA used as material had been derived from T cells, B-cell-depleted T cells, or PBMCs.

The data were produced by immunoSEQ multiplex PCR, yet TCRdb's version contains in-frame clones alone and is incomplete. Of about 43,000 clones in the sample, around 86% were seen once. Trimming left V 2 bases short and J 8 bases short, with 13 bases between. The germline V gene encodes CDR1 MNHNS and CDR2 SASEGT. This CDR3 has 15 amino acids. The source material was peripheral blood. The origin of this receptor is a man between 60 and 70 years old with active COVID-19. The chain is built from TRBV6-1 and TRBJ1-6; the D gene is possibly TRBD1 (6 bases). The CDR3 DNA follows: TGTGCCAGCAGTGAACTACAGGGTCTAGATTCACCCCTCCACTTT. Translated: CASSELQGLDSPLHF.